These 9 T cell receptor beta chains were all obtained from the same sample, sequenced in a study of blood T cells in healthy people across ages. Using a J-beta primer mix together with a sample-barcoded 5' primer, a second PCR was run for roughly 6 to 12 cycles. TCRdb ran MiXCR on the 5' RACE reads and lists one entry per CDR3 protein. The data contain 550,000 to 600,000 distinct CDR3 sequences, 25% to 30% of them seen just once; the ten biggest clones take up around a sixth. Specimen: blood. These receptors were taken from a woman aged 65 to 85 in good health.

This clonotype was seen a handful of times. The CDR3 loop is CASHTQNTEAFF. In DNA, the CDR3 is TGTGCCAGCCATACCCAGAACACTGAAGCTTTCTTT. V usage is TRBV6-5 and J usage is TRBJ1-1, with D unresolved. The CDR3 sequence is 12 residues long. V was clipped by 8 bases and J by 1 base, with 8 bases between them. Germline V lookup: CDR1 MNHEY, CDR2 SVGAGI.

The chain couples TRBV20-1 to TRBJ2-3; no clear D. The ends were cut back, 0 bases at V and 6 bases at J, with 7 bases in the middle. Per the germline V gene, CDR1 is DFQATT and CDR2 is SNEGSKA (reference sequence). The CDR3 length is 12 residues. CDR3: CSARDYSDTQYF. CDR3 DNA sequence: TGCAGTGCTAGAGACTATTCGGATACGCAGTATTTT.

This chain joins TRBV10-3 and TRBJ1-5; D ambiguous. This CDR3 is built from 14 residues. Germline loops: CDR1 ENHRY, CDR2 SYGVKD. V lost 3 bases and J lost 5, with 11 bases in between. The DNA of the CDR3 is TGTGCCATCAGTGAATCTGGGAATCATCAGCCCCAGCATTTT. Translating it yields CAISESGNHQPQHF.

This clonotype was seen a handful of times. Germline and junction disagree at one end, which may indicate a read error. The chain carries TRBV11-3 and TRBJ2-2; possibly TRBD1 for D (6 bases). Germline V CDR1 and CDR2: SGHNT, YENEEA. CDR3 length: 19 amino acids. CDR3 sequence reads: CAGSLAPRSRQANTGELFF. The CDR3 DNA reads TGTGCCGGCAGCTTAGCCCCCCGGAGTCGACAGGCGAACACCGGGGAGCTGTTTTTT. Full variable domain (remainder filled in from reference TRBV11-3 and TRBJ2-2): EAGVVQSPRYKIIEKKQPVAFWCNPISGHNTLYWYLQNLGQGPELLIRYENEEAVDDSQLPKDRFSAERLKGVDSTLKIQPAELGDSAVYLCAGSLAPRSRQANTGELFFGEGSRLTVL.

Many counts were recorded for this clonotype. J is TRBJ2-3 and V is TRBV5-1, with 8 nucleotides matching TRBD2. Germline-derived CDR1 and CDR2 are SGHRS and YFSETQ. CDR3 size: 15 residues. Losses at the gene ends were 7 bases for V and 5 bases for J; bases not matched to a gene: 12. The CDR3 loop reads CASSQSGGGGDTQYF. CDR3 nucleotide sequence: TGCGCCAGCTCACAGAGCGGGGGCGGGGGAGATACGCAGTATTTT.

The rearrangement joins TRBV20-1 to TRBJ2-5; D is undetermined. The CDR3 consists of 15 residues. Germline assignment: CDR1 DFQATT and CDR2 SNEGSKA (reference sequence). V lost 5 bases and J 2 bases, leaving 18 bases between the germline ends. Written as DNA, the CDR3 is TGCAGTGCTCTAGAGCTCGGACCTAGACAAGAGACCCAGTACTTC. This codes for CSALELGPRQETQYF.

This clonotype was detected a few times. V usage is TRBV10-3 and J usage is TRBJ2-1; D is unclear. V was clipped by 3 bases and J by 9 bases, with 9 bases between them. Germline V gives CDR1 ENHRY, CDR2 SYGVKD. The CDR3 extends over 12 amino acids. The CDR3 sequence is CAISDKHGEQFF. The CDR3 region has the DNA TGTGCCATCAGTGACAAACACGGTGAGCAGTTCTTC.

The CDR3 DNA sequence: TGCGCCAGCAGCTTGGGGCTAGCGGGGGCCGGGGGGCAGTTCTTC. Protein sequence: CASSLGLAGAGGQFF. This chain joins TRBV5-1 and TRBJ2-1; TRBD2 matches 10 bases. CDR3 length: 15 amino acids. Trimming took 0 bases from V and 12 from J; bases not matched to a gene: 9. Germline lookup yields CDR1 SGHRS and CDR2 YFSETQ.

V and J are TRBV20-1 and TRBJ1-2; the D gene is possibly TRBD1 (6 bases). CDR1 is DFQATT and CDR2 is SNEGSKA in the germline V gene (reference sequence). V lost 1 base and J lost 6, with 12 bases in between. This CDR3 contains 13 residues. Here the CDR3 reads CSARVNRENGYTF. The CDR3 DNA reads TGCAGTGCTAGAGTCAACAGGGAGAATGGCTACACCTTC.